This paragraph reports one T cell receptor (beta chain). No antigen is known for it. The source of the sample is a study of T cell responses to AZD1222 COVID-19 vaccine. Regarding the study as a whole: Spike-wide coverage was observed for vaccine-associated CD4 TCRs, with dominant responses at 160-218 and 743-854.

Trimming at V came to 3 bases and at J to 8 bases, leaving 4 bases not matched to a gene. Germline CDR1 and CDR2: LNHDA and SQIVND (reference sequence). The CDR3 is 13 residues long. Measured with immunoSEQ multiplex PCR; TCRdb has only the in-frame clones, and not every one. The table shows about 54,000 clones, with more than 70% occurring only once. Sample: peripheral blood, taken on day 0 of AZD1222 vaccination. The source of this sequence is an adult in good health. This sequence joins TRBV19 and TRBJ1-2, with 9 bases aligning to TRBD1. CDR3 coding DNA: TGTGCCAGTAGTATTAGGACAGGGGACGGCTACACCTTC. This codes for CASSIRTGDGYTF.